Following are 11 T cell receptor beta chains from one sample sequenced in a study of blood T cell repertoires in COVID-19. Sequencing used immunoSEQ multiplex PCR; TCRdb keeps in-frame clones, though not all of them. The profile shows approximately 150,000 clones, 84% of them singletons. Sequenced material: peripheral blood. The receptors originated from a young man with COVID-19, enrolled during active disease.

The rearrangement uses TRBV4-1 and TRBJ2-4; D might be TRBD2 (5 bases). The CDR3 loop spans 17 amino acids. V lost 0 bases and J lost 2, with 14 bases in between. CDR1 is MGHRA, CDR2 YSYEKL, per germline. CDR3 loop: CASSQDQLEVTKNIQYF. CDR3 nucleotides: TGCGCCAGCAGCCAAGACCAACTAGAAGTGACCAAAAACATTCAGTACTTC.

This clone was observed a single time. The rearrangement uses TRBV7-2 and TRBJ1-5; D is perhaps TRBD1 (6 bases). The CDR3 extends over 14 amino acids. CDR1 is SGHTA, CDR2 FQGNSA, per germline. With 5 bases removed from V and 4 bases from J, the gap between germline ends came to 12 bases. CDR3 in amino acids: CASSQGQQNQPQHF. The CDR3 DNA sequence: TGTGCCAGCAGCCAAGGACAGCAGAATCAGCCCCAGCATTTT.

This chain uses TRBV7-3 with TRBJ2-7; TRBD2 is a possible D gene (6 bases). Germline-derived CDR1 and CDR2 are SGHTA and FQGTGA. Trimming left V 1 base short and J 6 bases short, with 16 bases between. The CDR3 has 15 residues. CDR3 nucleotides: TGTGCCAGCAGCTTAATGGGCGGGACCGGGGCCGAGCAGTACTTC. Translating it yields CASSLMGGTGAEQYF.

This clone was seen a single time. CDR3 residues: CASTRGSNSYEQYF. The CDR3 coding sequence is TGTGCCAGCACGAGAGGCAGCAACTCCTACGAGCAGTACTTC. The chain combines TRBV6-5 with TRBJ2-7; D remains ambiguous. The germline V gene has CDR1 MNHEY and CDR2 SVGAGI. The CDR3 is 14 residues long. The V end was cut by 7 bases, the J end by 0 bases, with 13 bases between.

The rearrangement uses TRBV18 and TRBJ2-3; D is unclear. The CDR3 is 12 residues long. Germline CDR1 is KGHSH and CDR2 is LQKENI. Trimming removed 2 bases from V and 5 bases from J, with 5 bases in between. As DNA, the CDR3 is TGTGCCAGCTCACCAAACGGAGATACGCAGTATTTT. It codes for CASSPNGDTQYF.

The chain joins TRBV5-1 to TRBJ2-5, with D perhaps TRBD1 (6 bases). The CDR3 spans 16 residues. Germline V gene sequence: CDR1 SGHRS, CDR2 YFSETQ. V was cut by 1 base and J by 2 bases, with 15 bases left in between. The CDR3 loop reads CASSLSDSPNQETQYF. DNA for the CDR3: TGCGCCAGCAGCTTGTCGGACAGCCCAAATCAAGAGACCCAGTACTTC. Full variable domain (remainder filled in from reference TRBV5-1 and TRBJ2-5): KAGVTQTPRYLIKTRGQQVTLSCSPISGHRSVSWYQQTPGQGLQFLFEYFSETQRNKGNFPGRFSGRQFSNSRSEMNVSTLELGDSALYLCASSLSDSPNQETQYFGPGTRLLVL.

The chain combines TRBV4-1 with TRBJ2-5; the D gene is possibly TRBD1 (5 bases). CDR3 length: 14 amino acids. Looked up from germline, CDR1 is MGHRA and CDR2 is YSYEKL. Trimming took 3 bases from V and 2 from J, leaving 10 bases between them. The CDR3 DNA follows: TGCGCCAGCAGCCAGTCAGGGTTTCAAGAGACCCAGTACTTC. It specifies CASSQSGFQETQYF.

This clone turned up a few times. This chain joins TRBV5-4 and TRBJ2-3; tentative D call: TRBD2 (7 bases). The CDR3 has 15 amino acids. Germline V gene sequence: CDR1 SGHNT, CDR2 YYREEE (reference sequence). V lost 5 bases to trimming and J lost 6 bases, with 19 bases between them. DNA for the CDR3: TGTGCCAGCAGGAGTTGGGGGGGCCCTGAGGATACGCAGTATTTT. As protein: CASRSWGGPEDTQYF.

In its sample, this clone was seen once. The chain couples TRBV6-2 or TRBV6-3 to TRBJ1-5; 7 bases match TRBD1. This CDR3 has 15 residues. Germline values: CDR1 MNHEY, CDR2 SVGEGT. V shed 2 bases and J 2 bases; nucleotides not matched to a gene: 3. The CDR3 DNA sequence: TGTGCCAGCAGTTACGGGGGGACAGGCAATCAGCCCCAGCATTTT. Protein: CASSYGGTGNQPQHF.

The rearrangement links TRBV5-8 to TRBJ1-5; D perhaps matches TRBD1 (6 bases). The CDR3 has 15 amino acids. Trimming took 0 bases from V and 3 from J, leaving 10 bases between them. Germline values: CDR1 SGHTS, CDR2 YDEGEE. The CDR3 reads CASSLGQVINQPQHF. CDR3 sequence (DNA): TGTGCCAGCAGCTTGGGACAGGTGATCAATCAGCCCCAGCATTTT.

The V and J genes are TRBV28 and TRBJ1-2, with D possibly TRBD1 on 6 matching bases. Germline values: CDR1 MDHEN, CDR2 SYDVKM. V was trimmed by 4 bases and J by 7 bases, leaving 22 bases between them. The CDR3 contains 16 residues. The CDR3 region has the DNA TGTGCCAGCAGTTCAGGACAGCGGACTTATTCGGGTGGCTACACCTTC. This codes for CASSSGQRTYSGGYTF.